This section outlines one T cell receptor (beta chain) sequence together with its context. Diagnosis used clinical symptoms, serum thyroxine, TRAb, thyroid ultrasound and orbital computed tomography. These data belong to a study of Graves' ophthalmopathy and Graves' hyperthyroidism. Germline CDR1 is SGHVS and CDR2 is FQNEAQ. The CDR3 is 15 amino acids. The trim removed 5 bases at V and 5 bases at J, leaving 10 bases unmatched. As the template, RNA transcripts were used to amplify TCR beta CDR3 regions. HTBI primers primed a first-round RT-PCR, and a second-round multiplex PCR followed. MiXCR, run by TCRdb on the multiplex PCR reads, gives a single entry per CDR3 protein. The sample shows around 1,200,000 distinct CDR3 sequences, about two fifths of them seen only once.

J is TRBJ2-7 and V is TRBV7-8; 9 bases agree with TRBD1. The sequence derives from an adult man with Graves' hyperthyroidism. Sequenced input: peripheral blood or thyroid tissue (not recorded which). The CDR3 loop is CASSLRDRAPDEQYF. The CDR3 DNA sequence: TGTGCCAGCAGCCTAAGGGACAGGGCACCGGACGAGCAGTACTTC.